The present T cell receptor (beta chain) was sequenced within a study of shared clonotypes between healthy human individuals. Study-wide points: Across a few donors, naive CD4 shared 5% to 6.5%, naive CD8 around 3.8%, memory CD4 roughly 2.3%, memory CD8 roughly 0.37%. It was expected that sequencing depth would affect clonotype sharing among donors.

Each cell subset's genomic DNA was divided evenly among several immunoSEQ plates. Generated by immunoSEQ multiplex PCR, the TCRdb table keeps only in-frame clones and is missing some. The table lists about 1.1 million clones, about 80% of them singletons. With regard to this clone: Antigen: not known.

Sample: memory CD4+ T cells from PBMCs. This sample's subset: CD45RA-negative fraction. This receptor was taken from a man between 18 and 29 years old in good health. Some clones in this sample may be carry-over from other donors' samples.

Here the CDR3 reads CASSQERQPQHF. The CDR3 nucleotides read TGTGCCAGCAGCCAGGAGAGGCAGCCCCAGCATTTT. The chain couples TRBV11-3 to TRBJ1-5; D remains ambiguous. The CDR3 is 12 amino acids. The germline gives CDR1 SGHNT, CDR2 YENEEA. V shed 5 bases and J shed 7 bases, with 9 bases lying between them.